This note documents a single T cell receptor beta chain sequence. Its antigen is undetermined. The data were obtained in a study of a mutant IDH1 vaccine in newly diagnosed glioma. Stated time point: week 23, last vaccination. What each vaccine dose contained was 300 ug of mutant IDH1 20-mer peptide, accompanied by topical imiquimod. The protocol was immunoSEQ multiplex PCR, while the TCRdb copy is restricted to in-frame clones and leaves out a portion. This sample has approximately 50,000 clones, with about 87% found just once. CDR3 size: 14 residues. The germline V gene encodes CDR1 MNHEY and CDR2 SMNVEV (reference sequence).

This chain uses TRBV27 with TRBJ1-5, with D possibly TRBD1 on 6 matching bases. This sample comprised PBMCs, obtained from a glioma patient whose treatment included an IDH1 peptide vaccine. The TCR was taken from a man aged 40-50 years with glioma. The CDR3, as DNA: TGTGACAGGGTCCCGCGGCTGTGCAATCAGCCCCAGCATTTT. This gives the protein CDRVPRLCNQPQHF.